This T cell receptor beta chain appears in the sequencing data of a study of cytomegalovirus exposure and HLA in healthy donors. Study details: From donors who were HLA-typed, an early data release held approximately 91 million unique TCRs. Findings of the study overall: Judged likely to be a sequencing artifact was a cluster of highly shared sequence variants.

PCR amplification relied on 60 Vbeta primers (plus 13 Jbeta primers). Using immunoSEQ multiplex PCR, the repertoire was profiled, and TCRdb retains in-frame clones only, with some absent. The sample shows under 200,000 clones, over 65% of them seen only once. Points on this clone: Its specificity is unknown.

Although they were nominally healthy when sampled, donors likely had unrecorded immune exposures. Trimming pared 3 bases from V and 4 bases from J, leaving 15 bases between. CDR1 and CDR2 from the germline V gene are SGDLS and YYNGEE. The length of the CDR3 is 15 residues. V gene TRBV9 combines with J gene TRBJ2-3; perhaps TRBD2 as D (6 bases). This TCR derives from a woman in her thirties or forties in good health and CMV-seropositive. The sample comprised PBMCs. The CDR3 DNA reads as TGTGCCAGCAGCGCTGAGGTGCGGGGCCCAGATACGCAGTATTTT. As protein: CASSAEVRGPDTQYF.